The rows below give T cell receptor beta chains drawn from one sample of a study of OX40 agonist ivuxolimab in advanced cancers. Repertoires were generated with immunoSEQ multiplex PCR, while TCRdb's copy carries only in-frame clones and drops some. In the table there are about 19,000 clones, roughly 78% of which are singletons. The source was CD4+ or CD8+ T cells sorted from blood, collected in a trial of the OX40 agonist ivuxolimab. The receptors were gathered from an adult with an advanced solid tumor such as melanoma, head and neck, liver or kidney cancer. The CDR3 runs from the conserved cysteine through the conserved F or W. The D gene is left open where the match is weak. The size field is filled for only some rows; it gives once, few, many or a size class.

CDR3aa: CASSQAGDPQETQYF
CDR3nt: TGTGCCAGCAGTCAGGCGGGAGACCCCCAAGAGACCCAGTACTTC
j_gene: TRBJ2-5
abundance: NA
d_gene: TRBD2
v_gene: TRBV28

CDR3aa: CASSPRTSGHNEQFF
CDR3nt: TGTGCCAGCAGCCCCCGGACTAGCGGTCACAATGAGCAGTTCTTC
j_gene: TRBJ2-1
abundance: NA
d_gene: TRBD2
v_gene: TRBV9

CDR3aa: CASSLVRDRLGKVQPQHF
CDR3nt: TGTGCCAGCAGTTTAGTCAGGGACCGCTTGGGAAAAGTACAGCCCCAGCATTTT
j_gene: TRBJ1-5
abundance: few
d_gene: NA
v_gene: TRBV27

CDR3aa: CSARLEETQYF
CDR3nt: TGCAGTGCTAGATTGGAGGAGACCCAGTACTTC
j_gene: TRBJ2-5
abundance: NA
d_gene: NA
v_gene: TRBV20-1

CDR3aa: CASTELAGGPGEQYF
CDR3nt: TGTGCCAGCACCGAATTAGCGGGGGGGCCGGGTGAGCAGTACTTC
j_gene: TRBJ2-7
abundance: NA
d_gene: TRBD2
v_gene: TRBV11-2

CDR3aa: CASSSPNEHLQETQYF
CDR3nt: TGTGCCAGCAGCTCCCCGAACGAACATTTACAAGAGACCCAGTACTTC
j_gene: TRBJ2-5
abundance: once
d_gene: NA
v_gene: TRBV7-9

CDR3aa: CASSYSYGRADEQYF
CDR3nt: TGTGCCAGCAGTTACTCTTACGGGAGGGCCGACGAGCAGTACTTC
j_gene: TRBJ2-7
abundance: NA
d_gene: TRBD2
v_gene: TRBV6-6

CDR3aa: CASSYRRGEKLFF
CDR3nt: TGTGCCAGCAGTTATAGGAGGGGTGAAAAACTGTTTTTT
j_gene: TRBJ1-4
abundance: NA
d_gene: NA
v_gene: TRBV5-6

CDR3aa: CASSVWEGYTF
CDR3nt: TGTGCCAGTAGTGTGTGGGAAGGCTACACCTTC
j_gene: TRBJ1-2
abundance: once
d_gene: NA
v_gene: TRBV19

CDR3aa: CASSELAASGEQYF
CDR3nt: TGTGCCAGCAGTGAACTAGCGGCCTCAGGCGAGCAGTACTTC
j_gene: TRBJ2-7
abundance: many
d_gene: TRBD2
v_gene: TRBV28

CDR3aa: CASTEGGRYSNQPQHF
CDR3nt: TGTGCCAGCACCGAAGGGGGCAGATATAGCAATCAGCCCCAGCATTTT
j_gene: TRBJ1-5
abundance: once
d_gene: TRBD1
v_gene: TRBV2

CDR3aa: CASSLFQGQDYYEQYF
CDR3nt: TGTGCCAGCAGTTTATTCCAGGGACAGGACTACTACGAGCAGTACTTC
j_gene: TRBJ2-7
abundance: NA
d_gene: TRBD1
v_gene: TRBV27

CDR3aa: CASSLAGTALGTEAFF
CDR3nt: TGCGCCAGCAGCTTGGCCGGGACCGCCTTGGGGACTGAAGCTTTCTTT
j_gene: TRBJ1-1
abundance: NA
d_gene: NA
v_gene: TRBV5-1

CDR3aa: CASSFVEAKEQYF
CDR3nt: TGTGCCAGCAGCTTCGTCGAAGCGAAAGAGCAGTACTTC
j_gene: TRBJ2-7
abundance: NA
d_gene: NA
v_gene: TRBV5-8

CDR3aa: CASSPYTGMHYGYTF
CDR3nt: TGTGCCAGCAGCCCCTATACAGGGATGCACTATGGCTACACCTTC
j_gene: TRBJ1-2
abundance: NA
d_gene: NA
v_gene: TRBV7-9

CDR3aa: CASSVGDPSSYEQYF
CDR3nt: TGTGCCAGCAGCGTCGGGGACCCGAGCTCCTACGAGCAGTACTTC
j_gene: TRBJ2-7
abundance: once
d_gene: NA
v_gene: TRBV9

CDR3aa: CASSFEGAGYEQYF
CDR3nt: TGTGCCAGCAGTTTTGAAGGGGCTGGGTACGAGCAGTACTTC
j_gene: TRBJ2-7
abundance: NA
d_gene: NA
v_gene: TRBV28

CDR3aa: CATSRAGQGMDEQYF
CDR3nt: TGTGCCACCAGCAGAGCGGGACAGGGAATGGACGAGCAGTACTTC
j_gene: TRBJ2-7
abundance: once
d_gene: TRBD1
v_gene: TRBV15

CDR3aa: CASSEEGASVDTQYF
CDR3nt: TGTGCCAGCAGTGAAGAGGGGGCGAGCGTAGATACGCAGTATTTT
j_gene: TRBJ2-3
abundance: few
d_gene: TRBD1
v_gene: TRBV6-1

CDR3aa: CASSYEGAHTEAFF
CDR3nt: TGTGCCAGCAGTTACGAGGGGGCCCACACTGAAGCTTTCTTT
j_gene: TRBJ1-1
abundance: NA
d_gene: TRBD1
v_gene: TRBV6-5

CDR3aa: CASTLGRRNYGYTF
CDR3nt: TGCGCCAGCACACTGGGACGTCGTAACTATGGCTACACCTTC
j_gene: TRBJ1-2
abundance: NA
d_gene: NA
v_gene: TRBV4-3

CDR3aa: CASSVEQGYADDEQFF
CDR3nt: TGTGCCAGCAGCGTCGAGCAGGGTTATGCGGACGATGAGCAGTTCTTC
j_gene: TRBJ2-1
abundance: NA
d_gene: NA
v_gene: TRBV9

CDR3aa: CASSVKAGELFF
CDR3nt: TGTGCCAGCAGCGTAAAAGCCGGGGAGCTGTTTTTT
j_gene: TRBJ2-2
abundance: NA
d_gene: NA
v_gene: TRBV9

CDR3aa: CASSVAPGNTIYF
CDR3nt: TGTGCCAGCAGCGTAGCTCCTGGAAACACCATATATTTT
j_gene: TRBJ1-3
abundance: NA
d_gene: NA
v_gene: TRBV9

CDR3aa: CASSLSTGLRGGGYTF
CDR3nt: TGTGCCAGCAGCCTTTCTACAGGGCTCCGCGGGGGAGGCTACACCTTC
j_gene: TRBJ1-2
abundance: NA
d_gene: NA
v_gene: TRBV5-6

CDR3aa: CASSEALRGLEQFF
CDR3nt: TGTGCCAGCAGCGAAGCGCTGAGGGGACTAGAGCAGTTCTTC
j_gene: TRBJ2-1
abundance: NA
d_gene: TRBD2
v_gene: TRBV6-1

CDR3aa: CASSARAGQLTNEKLFF
CDR3nt: TGTGCCAGCAGTGCCCGAGCAGGGCAGCTAACTAATGAAAAACTGTTTTTT
j_gene: TRBJ1-4
abundance: NA
d_gene: NA
v_gene: TRBV2

CDR3aa: CASSFSRGPGVQETQYF
CDR3nt: TGTGCCAGCAGTTTTTCCAGGGGGCCTGGCGTCCAAGAGACCCAGTACTTC
j_gene: TRBJ2-5
abundance: NA
d_gene: TRBD1
v_gene: TRBV27

CDR3aa: CASSFHSSYEQYF
CDR3nt: TGTGCCAGCAGTTTTCACAGCTCCTACGAGCAGTACTTC
j_gene: TRBJ2-7
abundance: NA
d_gene: NA
v_gene: TRBV27

CDR3aa: CSVEGLEPINEQFF
CDR3nt: TGCAGCGTCGAAGGACTGGAACCAATCAATGAGCAGTTCTTC
j_gene: TRBJ2-1
abundance: NA
d_gene: NA
v_gene: TRBV29-1

CDR3aa: CASSQEHTNEQFF
CDR3nt: TGTGCCAGCAGCCAAGAGCACACTAATGAGCAGTTCTTC
j_gene: TRBJ2-1
abundance: NA
d_gene: NA
v_gene: TRBV7-8

CDR3aa: CASTRDRSNQPQHF
CDR3nt: TGTGCCAGCACCAGAGACCGTAGCAATCAGCCCCAGCATTTT
j_gene: TRBJ1-5
abundance: NA
d_gene: NA
v_gene: TRBV6-1

CDR3aa: CASSLENEKLFF
CDR3nt: TGTGCCAGCAGCTTAGAGAATGAAAAACTGTTTTTT
j_gene: TRBJ1-4
abundance: NA
d_gene: NA
v_gene: TRBV13

CDR3aa: CASSQGEPLHF
CDR3nt: TGTGCCAGCAGCCAAGGAGAACCCCTCCACTTT
j_gene: TRBJ1-6
abundance: once
d_gene: NA
v_gene: TRBV4-2

CDR3aa: CASRPGQNYGYTF
CDR3nt: TGTGCCAGCCGCCCGGGACAGAACTATGGCTACACCTTC
j_gene: TRBJ1-2
abundance: NA
d_gene: TRBD1
v_gene: TRBV2

CDR3aa: CASSLVGEAGFSYEQYF
CDR3nt: TGTGCCAGCAGCTTAGTAGGGGAAGCAGGGTTCTCCTACGAGCAGTACTTC
j_gene: TRBJ2-7
abundance: NA
d_gene: NA
v_gene: TRBV7-9

CDR3aa: CSALRETYTF
CDR3nt: TGCAGTGCCCTAAGGGAGACCTACACCTTC
j_gene: TRBJ1-2
abundance: NA
d_gene: NA
v_gene: TRBV20-1

CDR3aa: CASSLTGLKGTDTQYF
CDR3nt: TGTGCCAGCAGTTTGACAGGGTTAAAGGGCACAGATACGCAGTATTTT
j_gene: TRBJ2-3
abundance: NA
d_gene: TRBD1
v_gene: TRBV27

CDR3aa: CASVTGGRGYTF
CDR3nt: TGTGCCAGCGTCACAGGGGGCCGTGGCTACACCTTC
j_gene: TRBJ1-2
abundance: NA
d_gene: TRBD1
v_gene: TRBV2

CDR3aa: CSVLPRLAKDTQYF
CDR3nt: TGCAGCGTCCTCCCCCGACTAGCGAAGGATACGCAGTATTTT
j_gene: TRBJ2-3
abundance: NA
d_gene: TRBD2
v_gene: TRBV29-1

CDR3aa: CASSGLAGGYNEQFF
CDR3nt: TGTGCCAGTAGTGGGCTAGCGGGAGGTTACAATGAGCAGTTCTTC
j_gene: TRBJ2-1
abundance: NA
d_gene: TRBD2
v_gene: TRBV19

CDR3aa: CASSIGKNTEAFF
CDR3nt: TGTGCCAGTAGTATCGGCAAGAACACTGAAGCTTTCTTT
j_gene: TRBJ1-1
abundance: NA
d_gene: NA
v_gene: TRBV19

CDR3aa: CASSPSPGRLYEQYF
CDR3nt: TGTGCCAGCAGCCCTTCCCCCGGCAGACTCTACGAGCAGTACTTC
j_gene: TRBJ2-7
abundance: once
d_gene: NA
v_gene: TRBV9

CDR3aa: CAWSPLAGAFGEQYF
CDR3nt: TGTGCCTGGAGTCCTCTAGCGGGAGCCTTCGGCGAGCAGTACTTC
j_gene: TRBJ2-7
abundance: once
d_gene: TRBD2
v_gene: TRBV30

CDR3aa: CAWSVRGARQPQHF
CDR3nt: TGTGCCTGGAGTGTACGGGGGGCGCGACAGCCCCAGCATTTT
j_gene: TRBJ1-5
abundance: NA
d_gene: NA
v_gene: TRBV30

CDR3aa: CASSGATGRHQPQHF
CDR3nt: TGTGCCAGCAGTGGGGCGACAGGGCGGCATCAGCCCCAGCATTTT
j_gene: TRBJ1-5
abundance: NA
d_gene: TRBD1
v_gene: TRBV6-1